This T cell receptor beta chain was recovered during a study of blood T cell repertoires in COVID-19. Study background: Italy, Spain and the United States were the sources of the convalescent and acute COVID-19 samples. T cells, B-cell-depleted T cells, or PBMCs provided the cDNA or gDNA that served as material.

Original processing methods: Scientists estimated how many nucleated cells there were by amplifying reference gene primers. TCRdb's copy holds only in-frame clones and misses some; the assay was immunoSEQ multiplex PCR. V, J and clone size derive from that table, while D and trimming were established from the DNA sequence. The table has some 78,000 clones, roughly 88% seen once. The V end was cut by 6 bases, the J end by 5 bases, with 14 bases between. The germline V gene has CDR1 SNHLY and CDR2 FYNNEI. This CDR3 is 14 amino acids long. This clone came up a few times. The sequencing input was peripheral blood. The source of this sequence is a man between 50 and 59 years old with active or convalescent COVID-19. The chain uses TRBV2 and TRBJ1-5; a weak D match, TRBD1 (6 bases). The chain's CDR3 is CASRSVSGDQPQHF. CDR3 in DNA: TGTGCCAGCAGGAGCGTCTCAGGGGATCAGCCCCAGCATTTT.